These 25 T cell receptor beta chains originate from one sample sequenced in a study of blood T cell repertoires in COVID-19. The assay was immunoSEQ multiplex PCR, and TCRdb's table has in-frame clones only and misses some. The table shows fewer than 250,000 clones, with more than 70% occurring only once. The sample comprised peripheral blood. These receptors were taken from a man aged 45-60 years with active or convalescent COVID-19.

Written as DNA, the CDR3 is TGTGCCAGCAGCCTTTTGGGGGGCGGGAGGCTCGGTACGCAGTATTTT. Amino acids: CASSLLGGGRLGTQYF. V usage is TRBV7-3 and J usage is TRBJ2-3; 8 bases fit TRBD2. V gave up 5 bases and J gave up 8 bases; unmatched junction bases: 15. The germline V gene encodes CDR1 SGHTA and CDR2 FQGTGA. This CDR3 spans 16 amino acids.

The V gene is TRBV19, the J gene TRBJ2-7; 8 bases map to TRBD2. Losses at the gene ends were 2 bases for V and 4 bases for J; bases not matched to a gene: 1. This CDR3 has 13 amino acids. In germline, CDR1 is LNHDA, CDR2 SQIVND (reference sequence). The CDR3 DNA reads TGTGCCAGTAGTATACGGGAGGGGTACGAGCAGTACTTC. Protein: CASSIREGYEQYF.

This clone was seen only a few times. J is TRBJ2-1 and V is TRBV9; weak D call: TRBD2 (5 bases). CDR3 size: 14 residues. The ends were cut back, 3 bases at V and 8 bases at J, with 15 bases in the middle. CDR1 is SGDLS, CDR2 YYNGEE, per germline. Here the CDR3 DNA reads TGTGCCAGCAGCGAGAGCGGTAGCCTCCATGAGCAGTTCTTC. As protein: CASSESGSLHEQFF.

The V call is TRBV7-2, the J call TRBJ2-1; D unresolved. CDR1 and CDR2 from the germline V gene are SGHTA and FQGNSA. The CDR3 loop spans 13 amino acids. V shed 1 base and J shed 3 bases, with 4 bases lying between them. In nucleotides, the CDR3 is TGTGCCAGCAGCTTAGGCAGCTACAATGAGCAGTTCTTC. This codes for CASSLGSYNEQFF. Based on the CDR3 plus reference TRBV7-2 and TRBJ2-1, the full variable domain is GAGVSQSPSNKVTEKGKDVELRCDPISGHTALYWYRQSLGQGLEFLIYFQGNSAPDKSGLPSDRFSAERTGGSVSTLTIQRTQQEDSAVYLCASSLGSYNEQFFGPGTRLTVL.

The chain has TRBV5-1 and TRBJ2-1; D is uncertain. The germline CDR1 and CDR2 sequences are SGHRS and YFSETQ. This CDR3 contains 15 residues. Deletions cut 2 bases from V and 6 bases from J, with 15 bases between. CDR3: CASSFLRAPGNEQFF. CDR3 coding DNA: TGCGCCAGCAGCTTCCTTCGAGCCCCCGGCAATGAGCAGTTCTTC.

Of note for this clone: Different DNA sequences within this sample yield the same CDR3. V is TRBV29-1 and J is TRBJ1-2, with D uncertain. This CDR3 contains 11 residues. Germline V gene sequence: CDR1 SQVTM, CDR2 ANQGSEA. Trimming stripped 6 bases from V and 5 bases from J, with 10 bases between. DNA of the CDR3: TGCAGCGTGCAATCGGGGTATGGCTACACCTTC. Amino acid sequence: CSVQSGYGYTF.

This chain links TRBV3-1 (or the pseudogene TRBV3-2) with TRBJ1-1; D not resolved. The germline V gene has CDR1 LGHDT and CDR2 YNNKEL (reference sequence). V was trimmed by 0 bases and J by 4 bases, leaving 9 bases between them. There are 14 residues in the CDR3. The CDR3 nucleotides are TGTGCCAGCAGCCAAGAGTCGGGTTTCACTGAAGCTTTCTTT. As protein: CASSQESGFTEAFF.

This clone was found once. V and J are TRBV9 and TRBJ2-3; D is perhaps TRBD2 (5 bases). The germline V and J ends were trimmed by 4 bases and 5 bases, with 14 bases remaining between them. CDR3 length equals 14 residues. Germline loops: CDR1 SGDLS, CDR2 YYNGEE. The CDR3 DNA follows: TGTGCCAGCAGCCCCCTCGCGAGGGAAGATACGCAGTATTTT. It is translated as CASSPLAREDTQYF.

The chain carries TRBV4-2 and TRBJ2-2; D possibly corresponds to TRBD1 (6 bases). The CDR3 has 16 residues. Deletions cut 1 base from V and 5 bases from J, with 14 bases between. CDR1 LGHNA and CDR2 YNFKEQ come from the germline V gene. The CDR3 here is CASSQVTGLGTGELFF. The CDR3 coding sequence is TGTGCCAGCAGCCAAGTTACAGGGTTGGGAACCGGGGAGCTGTTTTTT.

V gene TRBV9 combines with J gene TRBJ2-1; 14 positions agree with TRBD2. Germline CDR1 and CDR2: SGDLS and YYNGEE. The ends lost 3 bases at V and 4 bases at J; junction bases unmatched: 9. The CDR3 loop spans 18 amino acids. CDR3 coding DNA: TGTGCCAGCAGCGCCAGGGGACTAGCGGGAGCGGGTTACAATGAGCAGTTCTTC. Amino acids: CASSARGLAGAGYNEQFF.

This clone has only a few counts. V usage is TRBV5-5 and J usage is TRBJ1-1; D not resolved. This CDR3 comprises 15 residues. CDR1 is SGHKS and CDR2 is YYEKEE in the germline V gene (reference sequence). Trimming removed 3 bases from V and 0 bases from J, with 12 bases in between. The CDR3 coding sequence is TGTGCCAGCAGCTCCCGCCCTATTCTGAACACTGAAGCTTTCTTT. The encoded protein is CASSSRPILNTEAFF.

The chain links TRBV11-2 to TRBJ1-5; D unclear. The germline V gene has CDR1 SGHAT and CDR2 FQNNGV. The V gene lost 3 bases and the J gene lost 7 bases, with 10 bases spanning the gap. This CDR3 region has 13 residues. The CDR3 here is CASSLGRSQPQHF. Here the CDR3 DNA reads TGTGCCAGCAGCTTGGGGAGGTCGCAGCCCCAGCATTTT. Full variable domain (outside the CDR3, taken from reference TRBV11-2 and TRBJ1-5): EAGVAQSPRYKIIEKRQSVAFWCNPISGHATLYWYQQILGQGPKLLIQFQNNGVVDDSQLPKDRFSAERLKGVDSTLKIQPAKLEDSAVYLCASSLGRSQPQHFGDGTRLSIL.

This chain connects TRBV5-1 to TRBJ1-1; perhaps TRBD1 as D (5 bases). Trimming stripped 2 bases from V and 4 bases from J, with 9 bases between. CDR1 is SGHRS and CDR2 is YFSETQ in the germline V gene. CDR3 length: 13 residues. The chain's CDR3 is CASSFRVGTEAFF. The CDR3 nucleotides are TGCGCCAGCAGCTTCAGGGTCGGCACTGAAGCTTTCTTT.

This clone was seen more than once but under ten times. This sequence joins TRBV9 and TRBJ1-4; 10 positions match TRBD1. After removal of 0 bases from V and 4 bases from J, the junction contained 6 bases not matched to a gene. The germline CDR1 and CDR2 sequences are SGDLS and YYNGEE. There are 17 residues in the CDR3. Written as DNA, the CDR3 is TGTGCCAGCAGCGTAGGGACGACAGGGGGCCTTAATGAAAAACTGTTTTTT. Its translation is CASSVGTTGGLNEKLFF.

The chain joins TRBV19 to TRBJ1-2; TRBD1 is a possible D gene (6 bases). The CDR3 covers 16 residues. The V gene's germline CDR1 is LNHDA and CDR2 SQIVND (reference sequence). The V and J ends lost 0 bases and 0 bases respectively, with 11 bases between them. For the CDR3, the DNA is TGTGCCAGTAGTATAGAACAGGGACGACCTAACTATGGCTACACCTTC. Translated, it gives CASSIEQGRPNYGYTF.

The genes are TRBV11-2 and TRBJ2-4, with TRBD1 identical over 7 bases. Germline-derived CDR1 and CDR2 are SGHAT and FQNNGV. J lost 3 bases, V lost 2 bases, and 7 bases had no gene match. The CDR3 extends over 16 amino acids. CDR3 in DNA: TGTGCCAGCAGCTTATACGTCGGGGACAGCAAAAACATTCAGTACTTC. Amino acid sequence: CASSLYVGDSKNIQYF.

The rearrangement uses TRBV5-5 and TRBJ1-2; D gene unclear. The CDR3 loop spans 15 amino acids. The V end was cut by 3 bases, the J end by 2 bases, with 14 bases between. Per germline, CDR1 SGHKS and CDR2 YYEKEE (reference sequence). CDR3 in amino acids: CASSSGINLNYGYTF. CDR3 nucleotide sequence: TGTGCCAGCAGCTCGGGTATTAACTTGAACTATGGCTACACCTTC. The full variable domain, rest sourced from reference TRBV5-5 and TRBJ1-2, is DAGVTQSPTHLIKTRGQQVTLRCSPISGHKSVSWYQQVLGQGPQFIFQYYEKEERGRGNFPDRFSARQFPNYSSELNVNALLLGDSALYLCASSSGINLNYGYTFGSGTRLTVV.

The chain joins TRBV6-5 to TRBJ1-4; tentative D call: TRBD1 (5 bases). The CDR3 contains 15 residues. Germline loops: CDR1 MNHEY, CDR2 SVGAGI. The V gene lost 6 bases and the J gene lost 8 bases, with 19 bases spanning the gap. CDR3 loop: CASSSGTLGGEKLFF. CDR3 nucleotides: TGTGCCAGCAGCTCAGGGACCCTTGGAGGGGAAAAACTGTTTTTT.

This chain uses TRBV14 with TRBJ2-7; D unclear. V lost 6 bases and J 3 bases, leaving 18 bases between the germline ends. CDR1 is SGHDN and CDR2 is FVKESK in the germline V gene. The CDR3 runs 15 residues. In nucleotides, the CDR3 is TGTGCCAGCAGTCCCACCGGCCAAACGGGCTACGAGCAGTACTTC. Its translation: CASSPTGQTGYEQYF.

The rearrangement uses TRBV4-1 and TRBJ1-6, with a tentative D call TRBD1 (6 bases). The CDR3 sequence is 18 residues long. The germline V gene has CDR1 MGHRA and CDR2 YSYEKL. With 0 bases removed from V and 6 bases from J, the gap between germline ends came to 18 bases. CDR3 sequence: CASSQDRGRGWGNSPLHF. The DNA for the CDR3 is TGCGCCAGCAGCCAAGATCGAGGCAGGGGTTGGGGTAATTCACCCCTCCACTTT.

In this sample, this clone turned up a few times. The chain employs TRBV28 and TRBJ2-2; D is possibly TRBD2 (5 bases). This CDR3 has 12 amino acids. Trimming shortened V by 8 bases and J by 4 bases, and 8 bases separated the two germline ends. The germline CDR1 and CDR2 sequences are MDHEN and SYDVKM. CDR3 region: CASFSGTGELFF. The CDR3 DNA follows: TGTGCCAGCTTCAGCGGCACCGGGGAGCTGTTTTTT.

The V gene is TRBV28, the J gene TRBJ1-2; TRBD1 matches at 7 bases. With V trimmed by 5 bases and J by 0 bases, 3 bases remained unmatched. The germline CDR1 and CDR2 sequences are MDHEN and SYDVKM. This CDR3 is built from 14 residues. CDR3 sequence (DNA): TGTGCCAGCAGTCCTGACAGGGCTAACTATGGCTACACCTTC. As protein: CASSPDRANYGYTF.

V usage is TRBV3-1 (or the pseudogene TRBV3-2) and J usage is TRBJ2-1; 8 bases map to TRBD2. This CDR3 has 17 amino acids. V lost 5 bases, J lost 4 bases, and 13 bases stayed unmatched. Germline CDR1 and CDR2: LGHDT and YNNKEL (reference sequence). In DNA, the CDR3 is TGTGCCAGCAGCGCGGAGGTGAGCGGGAGTAGATACAATGAGCAGTTCTTC. Encoded protein: CASSAEVSGSRYNEQFF.

In nucleotides, the CDR3 is TGTGCCAGCAGCTTAGACAGCGTTTATGGCTACACCTTC. Protein sequence: CASSLDSVYGYTF. This chain links TRBV5-4 with TRBJ1-2, with a possible D match to TRBD1 (5 bases). Germline V gene lookup returns CDR1 SGHNT and CDR2 YYREEE (reference sequence). V dropped 2 bases and J dropped 5 bases, with 10 bases sitting between them. The CDR3 contains 13 residues.

The chain couples TRBV3-1 (or the pseudogene TRBV3-2) to TRBJ2-7; D possibly corresponds to TRBD1 (5 bases). The CDR3 length is 14 residues. From germline, CDR1 is LGHDT and CDR2 YNNKEL (reference sequence). V lost 1 base, J lost 2 bases, and 9 bases lay in between. The DNA for the CDR3 is TGTGCCAGCAGCCAAGGCAACAGGCCCTACGAGCAGTACTTC. This translates into CASSQGNRPYEQYF.